The clone carrying this T cell receptor beta chain was found many times. A much bigger clone sits one base away, suggesting this may be a read error. TCRdb itself ran the 5' RACE reads through MiXCR, one entry per CDR3 protein. Of roughly 11,000 distinct CDR3 sequences in the sample, around a quarter were seen once. Germline CDR1 is SGHTA and CDR2 is FQGTGA. The CDR3 extends over 13 amino acids. V was pared by 4 bases and J by 8 bases, with 12 bases between. The sorted Tregs were CD4+CD25+CD127-/low cells. The J gene is TRBJ2-1, the V gene TRBV7-3; unclear D gene. The clonotype comes from a female donor with breast cancer. The sample taken for sequencing was Tregs sorted from a lymph node. For the CDR3, the DNA is TGTGCCAGCAGCTCCGCAGGTGTCGATGAGCAGTTCTTC. Translating gives CASSSAGVDEQFF.